The rows below give T cell receptor beta chains drawn from one sample of a study of radiation and T cells in renal cell carcinoma. Sequencing was performed with immunoSEQ multiplex PCR; in TCRdb, only in-frame clones are kept and a portion is missing. This table has about 130,000 clones, about four fifths appearing once. Material: blood, obtained from a patient whose treatment included radiotherapy and nephrectomy. These receptors all come from a man in his fifties with renal cell carcinoma. CDR3s include the opening cysteine and the closing phenylalanine or tryptophan. D genes are given only for firm matches. Where a row states a size, it is once, few, many or the class of an expanded clone; other rows omit it.

d_call clone_size j_call v_call cdr3_nt cdr3_aa
. once TRBJ2-3 TRBV19 TGTGCCAGTAGTATAGGTCCAGGGGTGGGCACAGATACGCAGTATTTT CASSIGPGVGTDTQYF
. . TRBJ2-7 TRBV30 TGTGCCTGGGGTCTTGCCGTCTCGTACGAGCAGTACTTC CAWGLAVSYEQYF
. . TRBJ2-7 TRBV29-1 TGCAGCGTTGAAACAGGAACCTACGAGCAGTACTTC CSVETGTYEQYF
. . TRBJ2-5 TRBV2 TGTGCCAGTACTAATCGTGGGTACGAGACCCAGTACTTC CASTNRGYETQYF
. few TRBJ1-1 TRBV9 TGTGCCAGCAGCGTAGGGGGGTATGACACTGAAGCTTTCTTT CASSVGGYDTEAFF
. few TRBJ2-3 TRBV7-9 TGTGCCAGCAGCTTAGCGGGAGGTATTGGCCGCACAGATACGCAGTATTTT CASSLAGGIGRTDTQYF
. . TRBJ2-2 TRBV10-3 TGTGCCATCAGTCAGATGGACAGGAACACCGGGGAGCTGTTTTTT CAISQMDRNTGELFF
TRBD1 . TRBJ2-5 TRBV5-1 TGCGCCAGCAGCTTGGGGGACAGGGAAGGTCAGACCCAGTACTTC CASSLGDREGQTQYF
. . TRBJ2-7 TRBV27 TGTGCCAGCAGTTGGGGTGGCGGCTCCTACGAGCAGTACTTC CASSWGGGSYEQYF
TRBD2 once TRBJ2-2 TRBV7-9 TGTGCCAGCAGCGACCTAAGCGGGAGGGACACCGGGGAGCTGTTTTTT CASSDLSGRDTGELFF
. . TRBJ1-1 TRBV29-1 TGCAGCGTTGTGAATAGGGGCCTGGGAACTGAAGCTTTCTTT CSVVNRGLGTEAFF
. . TRBJ2-2 TRBV13 TGTGCCAGCAGCTTAGTGGGGGAAGGCCCGAACACCGGGGAGCTGTTTTTT CASSLVGEGPNTGELFF
. once TRBJ1-1 TRBV18 TGTGCCAGCTCACCACCATTGGGGGAAGCTTTCTTT CASSPPLGEAFF
. . TRBJ2-5 TRBV2 TGTGCCAGCAGTGAGGAGGTTGCGGGTGGGTTGGAGACCCAGTACTTC CASSEEVAGGLETQYF
. . TRBJ2-2 TRBV9 TGTGCCAGCAGCCCTACTGAGGGGGAGAACACCGGGGAGCTGTTTTTT CASSPTEGENTGELFF
. . TRBJ2-2 TRBV5-1 TGCGCCAGCAGCTTGGATTGGGGAAACACCGGGGAGCTGTTTTTT CASSLDWGNTGELFF
. . TRBJ2-7 TRBV30 TGTGCCTGGAGTGTGGGTGACGAGCAGTACTTC CAWSVGDEQYF
TRBD2 . TRBJ2-7 TRBV2 TGTGCCATTTACAACCTAGCGGGGCCCCACGAGCAGTACTTC CAIYNLAGPHEQYF
. . TRBJ2-6 TRBV28 TGTGCCAGCATGACCGGGACCCTCTCTGGGGCCAACGTCCTGACTTTC CASMTGTLSGANVLTF
. . TRBJ2-7 TRBV5-1 TGCGCCAGCAGCAGACAGGGATCCGCGGGGGCCGCCTACGAGCAGTACTTC CASSRQGSAGAAYEQYF
. . TRBJ2-1 TRBV9 TGTGCCAGCGCCCTGGAGGGTAGCTCCTACAATGAGCAGTTCTTC CASALEGSSYNEQFF
TRBD1 once TRBJ2-2 TRBV9 TGTGCCAGCAGCCGGACAGGGAACACGAACACCGGGGAGCTGTTTTTT CASSRTGNTNTGELFF